The T cell receptor beta chain described here comes from a study of shared clonotypes between healthy human individuals. Study results and caveats: Generally, naive subsets came out with larger estimated richness than memory subsets. The study drew on few donors, limiting represented genetic and exposure-history diversity.

CDR3 length equals 16 residues. Germline CDR1 and CDR2: MNHEY and SMNVEV (reference sequence). The V end lost 3 bases, the J end lost 0 bases, and 12 bases lay between the germline ends. Sequenced by immunoSEQ multiplex PCR; TCRdb stores in-frame clones only, minus some. The top ten clones hold roughly 0.39% of a sample with about 2.4 million clones, over 85% of them seen once. Healthy adults negative for HIV, lacking recent acute infections or vaccinations, served as donors. Every contributor of samples was a Caucasian grown-up residing in Nashville, Tennessee. This clone appeared once. The antigen is undetermined.

Sequences were obtained from naive CD4+ T cells from PBMCs. Regarding subset: CD45RA+ positively selected. The origin of this receptor is a man between 18 and 29 years old in good health. Some clones in this sample may be carry-over from other donors' samples. The genes are TRBV27 and TRBJ1-5; unclear D gene. The CDR3, as DNA: TGTGCCAGCAGTTTCCCTGTCCTTTATAGCAATCAGCCCCAGCATTTT. Protein: CASSFPVLYSNQPQHF.